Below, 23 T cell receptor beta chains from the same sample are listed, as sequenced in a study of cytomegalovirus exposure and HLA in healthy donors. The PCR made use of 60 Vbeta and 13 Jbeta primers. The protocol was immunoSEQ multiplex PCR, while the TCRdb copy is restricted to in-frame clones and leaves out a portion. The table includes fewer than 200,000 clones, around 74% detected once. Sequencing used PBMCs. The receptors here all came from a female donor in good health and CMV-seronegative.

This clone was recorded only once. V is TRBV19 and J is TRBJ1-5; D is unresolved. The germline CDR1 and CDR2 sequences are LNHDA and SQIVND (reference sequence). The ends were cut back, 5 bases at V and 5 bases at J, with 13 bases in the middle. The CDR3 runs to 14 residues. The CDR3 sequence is CASSPLGEDQPQHF. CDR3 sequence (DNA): TGTGCCAGTAGTCCGCTAGGCGAGGATCAGCCCCAGCATTTT.

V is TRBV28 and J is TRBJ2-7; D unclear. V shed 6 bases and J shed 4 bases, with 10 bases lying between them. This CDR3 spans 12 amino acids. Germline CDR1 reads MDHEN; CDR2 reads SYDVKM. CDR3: CASSLNPYEQYF. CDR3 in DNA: TGTGCCAGCAGCCTAAATCCTTACGAGCAGTACTTC.

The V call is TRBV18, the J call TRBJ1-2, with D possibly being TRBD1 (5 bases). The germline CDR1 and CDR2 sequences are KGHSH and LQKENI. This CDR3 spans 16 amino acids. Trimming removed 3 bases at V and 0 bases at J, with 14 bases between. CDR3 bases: TGTGCCAGCTCACCCATAGACAGTCACGCTAACTATGGCTACACCTTC. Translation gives CASSPIDSHANYGYTF.

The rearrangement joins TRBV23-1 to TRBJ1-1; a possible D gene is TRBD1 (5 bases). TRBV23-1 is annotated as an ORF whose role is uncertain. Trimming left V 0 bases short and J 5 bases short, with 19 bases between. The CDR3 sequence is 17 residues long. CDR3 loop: CASSQSPPGREVTEAFF. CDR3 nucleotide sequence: TGCGCCAGCAGTCAATCCCCGCCAGGGCGGGAGGTTACTGAAGCTTTCTTT.

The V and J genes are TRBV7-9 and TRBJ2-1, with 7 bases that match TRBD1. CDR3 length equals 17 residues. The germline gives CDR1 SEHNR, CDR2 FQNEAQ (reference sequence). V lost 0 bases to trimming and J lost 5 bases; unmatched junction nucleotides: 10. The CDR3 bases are TGTGCCAGCAGCTTAGCCCACGTCCGTGACAGGGACAATGAGCAGTTCTTC. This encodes CASSLAHVRDRDNEQFF.

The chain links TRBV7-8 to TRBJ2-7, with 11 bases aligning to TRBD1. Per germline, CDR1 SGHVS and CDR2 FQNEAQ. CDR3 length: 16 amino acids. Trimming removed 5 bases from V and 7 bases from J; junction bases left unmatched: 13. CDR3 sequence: CASSQMSWTGGGEQYF. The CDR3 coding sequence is TGTGCCAGCAGCCAGATGTCCTGGACAGGGGGCGGGGAGCAGTACTTC.

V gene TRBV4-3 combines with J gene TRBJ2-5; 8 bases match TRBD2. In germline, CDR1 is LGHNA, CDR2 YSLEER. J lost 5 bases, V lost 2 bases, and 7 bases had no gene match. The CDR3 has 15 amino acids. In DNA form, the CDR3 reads TGCGCCAGCAGCCAACTAGCGGGCCAGGGGGAGACCCAGTACTTC. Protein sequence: CASSQLAGQGETQYF.

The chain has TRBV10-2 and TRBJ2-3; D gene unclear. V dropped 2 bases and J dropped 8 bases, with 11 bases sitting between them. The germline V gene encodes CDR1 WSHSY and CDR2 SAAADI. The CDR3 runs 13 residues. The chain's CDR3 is CASSEPLQATQYF. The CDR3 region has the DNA TGCGCCAGCAGTGAGCCACTTCAGGCTACGCAGTATTTT.

The CDR3 loop reads CASSQRKGSGGTNTGELFF. In nucleotides, the CDR3 is TGCGCCAGCAGCCAAAGAAAAGGTAGCGGGGGGACAAACACCGGGGAGCTGTTTTTT. This chain connects TRBV4-3 to TRBJ2-2, with 10 nucleotides matching TRBD2. V was pared by 2 bases and J by 2 bases, with 11 bases of the junction left unmatched. The CDR3 spans 19 residues. Germline V gene data show CDR1 as LGHNA and CDR2 as YSLEER.

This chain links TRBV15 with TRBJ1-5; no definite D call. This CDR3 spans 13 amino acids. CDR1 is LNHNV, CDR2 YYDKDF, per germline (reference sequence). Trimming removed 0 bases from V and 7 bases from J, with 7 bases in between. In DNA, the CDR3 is TGTGCCACCAGCAGAGATCTAAGACAGCCCCAGCATTTT. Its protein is CATSRDLRQPQHF.

The CDR3: CASSLERGSGEAFF. In nucleotides, the CDR3 is TGCGCCAGCAGCTTGGAAAGGGGCTCGGGTGAAGCTTTCTTT. The V and J genes are TRBV5-1 and TRBJ1-1, with D perhaps matching TRBD1 (5 bases). There are 14 residues in the CDR3. V was pared by 0 bases and J by 7 bases, with 13 bases between. Germline V CDR1 and CDR2: SGHRS, YFSETQ.

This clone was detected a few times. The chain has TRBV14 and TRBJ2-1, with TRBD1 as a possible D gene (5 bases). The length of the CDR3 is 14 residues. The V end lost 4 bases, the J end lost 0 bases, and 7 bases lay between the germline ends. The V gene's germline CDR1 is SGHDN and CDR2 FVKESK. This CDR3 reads CASSPQGSYNEQFF. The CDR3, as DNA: TGTGCCAGCAGCCCCCAGGGCTCCTACAATGAGCAGTTCTTC.

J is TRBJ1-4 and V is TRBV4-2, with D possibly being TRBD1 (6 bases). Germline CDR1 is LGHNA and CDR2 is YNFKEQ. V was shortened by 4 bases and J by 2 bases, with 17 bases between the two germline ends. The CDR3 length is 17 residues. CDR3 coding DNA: TGTGCCAGCAGCCGAGGGGGACTAATGGAGACTAATGAAAAACTGTTTTTT. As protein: CASSRGGLMETNEKLFF.

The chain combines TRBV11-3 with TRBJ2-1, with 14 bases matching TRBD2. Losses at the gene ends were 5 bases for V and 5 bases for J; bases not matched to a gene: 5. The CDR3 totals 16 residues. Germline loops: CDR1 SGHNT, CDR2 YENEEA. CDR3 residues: CASSQGLAGDHNEQFF. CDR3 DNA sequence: TGTGCCAGCAGCCAGGGACTAGCGGGGGACCACAATGAGCAGTTCTTC.

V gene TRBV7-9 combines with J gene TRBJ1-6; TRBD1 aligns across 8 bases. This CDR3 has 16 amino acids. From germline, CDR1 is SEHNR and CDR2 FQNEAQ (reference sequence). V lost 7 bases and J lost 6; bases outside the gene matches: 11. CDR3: CASTHRDGQGNSPLHF. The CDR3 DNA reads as TGTGCCAGCACCCACCGAGATGGACAGGGTAATTCACCCCTCCACTTT.

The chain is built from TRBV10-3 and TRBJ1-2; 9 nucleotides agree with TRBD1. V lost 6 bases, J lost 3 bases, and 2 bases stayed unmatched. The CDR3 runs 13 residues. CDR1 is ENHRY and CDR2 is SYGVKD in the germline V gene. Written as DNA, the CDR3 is TGTGCCATCAGAGGGGACAGGGACTATGGCTACACCTTC. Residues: CAIRGDRDYGYTF.

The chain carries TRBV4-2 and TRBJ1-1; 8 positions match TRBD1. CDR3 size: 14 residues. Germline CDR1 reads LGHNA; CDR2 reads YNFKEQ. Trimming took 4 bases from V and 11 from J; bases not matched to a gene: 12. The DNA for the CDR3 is TGTGCCAGCAGCCCAGGGACAGGTGCGCGAAGGGCTTTCTTT. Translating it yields CASSPGTGARRAFF.

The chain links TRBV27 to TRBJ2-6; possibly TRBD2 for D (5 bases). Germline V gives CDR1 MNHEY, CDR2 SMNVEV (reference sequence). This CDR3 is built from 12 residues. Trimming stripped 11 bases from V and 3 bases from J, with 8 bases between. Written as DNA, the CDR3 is TGTGCCTCGGGAAGTGGGGCCAACGTCCTGACTTTC. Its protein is CASGSGANVLTF.

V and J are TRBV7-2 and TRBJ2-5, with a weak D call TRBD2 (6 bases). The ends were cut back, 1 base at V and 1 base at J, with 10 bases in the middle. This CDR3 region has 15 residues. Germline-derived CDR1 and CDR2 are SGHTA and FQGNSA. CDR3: CASSLGGGVQETQYF. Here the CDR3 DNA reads TGTGCCAGCAGCTTAGGAGGAGGGGTCCAAGAGACCCAGTACTTC.

The CDR3 loop reads CASSPRRTGGRSDTEAFF. The CDR3 DNA reads as TGTGCCAGCTCACCACGTCGGACAGGGGGCAGGTCGGACACTGAAGCTTTCTTT. The rearrangement uses TRBV18 and TRBJ1-1; 11 positions agree with TRBD1. CDR3 length equals 18 residues. CDR1 and CDR2 from the germline V gene are KGHSH and LQKENI. Trimming at V came to 1 base and at J to 3 bases, leaving 10 bases not matched to a gene. The full variable domain, completed using reference TRBV18 and TRBJ1-1, is NAGVMQNPRHLVRRRGQEARLRCSPMKGHSHVYWYRQLPEEGLKFMVYLQKENIIDESGMPKERFSAEFPKEGPSILRIQQVVRGDSAAYFCASSPRRTGGRSDTEAFFGQGTRLTVV.

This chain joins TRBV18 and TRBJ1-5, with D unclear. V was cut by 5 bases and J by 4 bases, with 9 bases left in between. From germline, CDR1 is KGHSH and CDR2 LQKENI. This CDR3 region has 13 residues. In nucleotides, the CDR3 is TGTGCCAGCTCAGAGTTAGATAATCAGCCCCAGCATTTT. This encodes CASSELDNQPQHF.

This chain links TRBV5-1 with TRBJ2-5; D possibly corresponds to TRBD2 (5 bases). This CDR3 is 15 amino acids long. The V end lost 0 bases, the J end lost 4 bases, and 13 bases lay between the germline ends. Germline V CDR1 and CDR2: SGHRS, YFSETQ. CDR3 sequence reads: CASSLGLSSGETQYF. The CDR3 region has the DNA TGCGCCAGCAGCTTGGGACTGTCCAGCGGAGAGACCCAGTACTTC.

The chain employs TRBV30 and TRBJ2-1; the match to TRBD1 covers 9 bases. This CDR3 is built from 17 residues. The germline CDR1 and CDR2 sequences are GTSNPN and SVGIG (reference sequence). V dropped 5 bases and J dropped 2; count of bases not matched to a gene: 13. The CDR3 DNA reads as TGTGCCTGGGGGGGGCCACGGACAGGGGTTACCTACAATGAGCAGTTCTTC. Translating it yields CAWGGPRTGVTYNEQFF.